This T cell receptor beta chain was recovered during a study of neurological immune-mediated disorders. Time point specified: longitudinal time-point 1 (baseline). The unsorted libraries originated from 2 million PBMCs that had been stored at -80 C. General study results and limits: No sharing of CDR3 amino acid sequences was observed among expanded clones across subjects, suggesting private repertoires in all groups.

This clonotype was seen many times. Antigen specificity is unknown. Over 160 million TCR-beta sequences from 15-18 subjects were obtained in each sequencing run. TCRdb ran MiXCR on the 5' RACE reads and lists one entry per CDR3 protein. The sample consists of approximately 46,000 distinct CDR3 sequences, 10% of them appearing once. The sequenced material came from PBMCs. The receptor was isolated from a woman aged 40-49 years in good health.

This CDR3 is CASSEGLAGYGYTF. CDR3 sequence (DNA): TGTGCCAGCAGTGAAGGGCTCGCTGGCTATGGCTACACCTTC. The genes are TRBV2 and TRBJ1-2; D is unclear. Germline CDR1 reads SNHLY; CDR2 reads FYNNEI. V was trimmed by 1 base and J by 4 bases, leaving 10 bases between them. CDR3 size: 14 residues.